Below are 24 T cell receptor beta chains sequenced from a single sample in a study of cytomegalovirus exposure and HLA in healthy donors. In the PCR, 60 Vbeta and 13 Jbeta primers were used. Sequencing was performed with immunoSEQ multiplex PCR; in TCRdb, only in-frame clones are kept and a portion is missing. The sample includes more than 90,000 clones, around three quarters of them seen just once. The sample consisted of PBMCs. These TCRs come from a human donor in good health.

This rearrangement joins TRBV7-2 to TRBJ1-5; 7 bases are shared with TRBD1. Germline CDR1 and CDR2: SGHTA and FQGNSA. V lost 5 bases and J lost 5; bases outside the gene matches: 9. This CDR3 comprises 15 residues. This CDR3 is CASSLPGQNYQPQHF. The CDR3 nucleotides read TGTGCCAGCAGCCTACCGGGACAGAACTATCAGCCCCAGCATTTT.

The rearrangement links TRBV5-1 to TRBJ1-5; D is ambiguous. The CDR3 contains 13 residues. The V gene's germline CDR1 is SGHRS and CDR2 YFSETQ. The germline V and J ends were trimmed by 2 bases and 4 bases, with 7 bases remaining between them. CDR3 DNA sequence: TGCGCCAGCAGCTTAGCGGGGAATCAGCCCCAGCATTTT. It yields the protein CASSLAGNQPQHF.

This clone showed up just a few times. The chain links TRBV7-2 to TRBJ2-7; 8 bases agree with TRBD1. Germline CDR1 and CDR2: SGHTA and FQGNSA. Germline trimming cut 7 bases from V and 4 bases from J; bases unmatched to any gene: 12. The CDR3 runs 15 residues. This chain's CDR3 is CASTQAGTGLYEQYF. The CDR3 region has the DNA TGTGCCAGCACCCAAGCCGGGACAGGCCTTTACGAGCAGTACTTC.

The rearrangement uses TRBV5-1 and TRBJ1-2, with D perhaps matching TRBD1 (5 bases). The CDR3 is 14 amino acids. Per the germline V gene, CDR1 is SGHRS and CDR2 is YFSETQ. The V gene lost 0 bases and the J gene lost 3 bases, with 9 bases spanning the gap. As DNA, the CDR3 is TGCGCCAGCAGCTTGGCTGGAGGGGACTATGGCTACACCTTC. This codes for CASSLAGGDYGYTF.

The chain is built from TRBV27 and TRBJ2-3, with TRBD1 matching over 7 bases. This CDR3 is built from 15 residues. The J segment lost 0 bases and the V segment lost 6 bases, leaving 6 bases of the junction unmatched. From germline, CDR1 is MNHEY and CDR2 SMNVEV (reference sequence). CDR3 DNA: TGTGCCAGCAGCCTCGAGGGGGCGAGCACAGATACGCAGTATTTT. Translation gives CASSLEGASTDTQYF.

CDR3 in amino acids: CASSTYGTGGASSPLHF. As DNA, the CDR3 is TGTGCCAGTAGTACCTACGGGACAGGGGGCGCGAGTTCACCCCTCCACTTT. The chain has TRBV19 and TRBJ1-6; 12 nucleotides agree with TRBD1. The CDR3 is 17 amino acids. V shed 4 bases and J 9 bases; nucleotides not matched to a gene: 10. Germline V gene data show CDR1 as LNHDA and CDR2 as SQIVND (reference sequence).

This chain uses TRBV4-1 with TRBJ1-5, with D possibly being TRBD1 (5 bases). Germline V gene lookup returns CDR1 MGHRA and CDR2 YSYEKL. Trimming shortened V by 1 base and J by 3 bases, and 22 bases separated the two germline ends. The length of the CDR3 is 19 residues. The CDR3 DNA is TGCGCCAGCAGCCAAGCTCAATTCCGCGAACAGGATCTCAATCAGCCCCAGCATTTT. This sequence encodes CASSQAQFREQDLNQPQHF.

This clone came up a few times. The chain links TRBV2 to TRBJ2-3; D might be TRBD2 (6 bases). The germline V gene encodes CDR1 SNHLY and CDR2 FYNNEI. This CDR3 is 13 amino acids long. Trimming took off 6 bases at V and 6 bases at J, with 13 bases between the two ends. In nucleotides, the CDR3 is TGTGCCAGCAGCGGGGGACCCGGGGATACGCAGTATTTT. It is translated as CASSGGPGDTQYF.

Only a few counts were recorded for this clone. Other DNA sequences in this specimen translate into the identical CDR3. The CDR3 sequence: CASSVDSYGYTF. The CDR3 DNA is TGTGCCAGCAGCGTAGATAGCTATGGCTACACCTTC. The chain couples TRBV9 to TRBJ1-2; D is unresolved. V was pared by 0 bases and J by 4 bases, with 4 bases between. Germline loops: CDR1 SGDLS, CDR2 YYNGEE. CDR3 length equals 12 residues. Using reference TRBV9 and TRBJ1-2 for the parts outside the CDR3, the full variable domain is DSGVTQTPKHLITATGQRVTLRCSPRSGDLSVYWYQQSLDQGLQFLIQYYNGEERAKGNILERFSAQQFPDLHSELNLSSLELGDSALYFCASSVDSYGYTFGSGTRLTVV.

This rearrangement joins TRBV27 to TRBJ1-4, with D possibly being TRBD1 (6 bases). Trimming removed 8 bases from V and 3 bases from J, with 13 bases in between. Germline V gene data show CDR1 as MNHEY and CDR2 as SMNVEV (reference sequence). The CDR3 is 14 amino acids. In DNA form, the CDR3 reads TGTGCCAGCGCCAGCTGGACAGCTAATGAAAAACTGTTTTTT. Its translation is CASASWTANEKLFF.

The chain couples TRBV5-1 to TRBJ1-2; TRBD1 matches 7 bases. Looked up from germline, CDR1 is SGHRS and CDR2 is YFSETQ. V shed 7 bases, J shed 2 bases, and the junction held 11 bases outside the gene matches. The length of the CDR3 is 15 residues. CDR3: CASGQGQRINYGYTF. CDR3 nucleotides: TGCGCCAGCGGCCAGGGACAGCGAATAAACTATGGCTACACCTTC.

The chain uses TRBV7-8 and TRBJ1-6; D perhaps matches TRBD1 (5 bases). CDR3 length: 15 residues. Trimming pared 0 bases from V and 7 bases from J, leaving 10 bases between. The germline V gene encodes CDR1 SGHVS and CDR2 FQNEAQ. The chain's CDR3 is CASSLARGPNSPLHF. Here the CDR3 DNA reads TGTGCCAGCAGCTTAGCGCGGGGACCGAATTCACCCCTCCACTTT.

This clone was seen just once. The J gene is TRBJ2-2, the V gene TRBV18; TRBD2 is a possible D gene (6 bases). The CDR3 length is 16 residues. V lost 2 bases and J 3 bases, leaving 13 bases between the germline ends. In germline, CDR1 is KGHSH, CDR2 LQKENI. CDR3 in amino acids: CASSPGEALYTGELFF. The DNA of the CDR3 is TGTGCCAGCTCACCAGGGGAGGCTCTTTACACCGGGGAGCTGTTTTTT. Variable domain in full (rest from reference TRBV18 and TRBJ2-2): NAGVMQNPRHLVRRRGQEARLRCSPMKGHSHVYWYRQLPEEGLKFMVYLQKENIIDESGMPKERFSAEFPKEGPSILRIQQVVRGDSAAYFCASSPGEALYTGELFFGEGSRLTVL.

This chain joins TRBV12-5 and TRBJ2-2; 13 bases line up with TRBD2. J gave up 1 base and V 4 bases, and 12 bases lay outside the gene matches. Germline V CDR1 and CDR2: LGHNT, FRNRAP. CDR3 length: 20 amino acids. The CDR3 reads CASGWRTMGLAGKNTGELFF. In DNA form, the CDR3 reads TGTGCTAGTGGTTGGAGAACCATGGGACTAGCGGGGAAGAACACCGGGGAGCTGTTTTTT.

V gene TRBV6-1 combines with J gene TRBJ2-7, with 7 positions matching TRBD1. The J segment lost 6 bases and the V segment lost 8 bases, leaving 7 bases of the junction unmatched. This CDR3 spans 12 amino acids. The germline gives CDR1 MNHNS, CDR2 SASEGT. For the CDR3, the DNA is TGTGCCAGCGGAGACAGGGTGGCCGAGCAGTACTTC. As protein: CASGDRVAEQYF.

The gene calls are TRBV6-4 and TRBJ1-1; D possibly corresponds to TRBD1 (5 bases). In germline, CDR1 is MRHNA, CDR2 SNTAGT. The CDR3 sequence is 13 residues long. Trimming pared 3 bases from V and 5 bases from J, leaving 10 bases between. The chain's CDR3 is CASSETKGTEAFF. CDR3 DNA sequence: TGTGCCAGCAGTGAGACAAAGGGGACTGAAGCTTTCTTT.

The V gene is TRBV4-3, the J gene TRBJ2-2, with D tentatively TRBD1 (6 bases). Between the trimmed V and J ends, which lost 4 bases and 4 bases, there was a span of 16 bases. Germline CDR1 reads LGHNA; CDR2 reads YSLEER. The CDR3 spans 16 residues. The CDR3 sequence is CASSRHRVQGTGELFF. In DNA, the CDR3 is TGCGCCAGCAGCCGACACAGGGTGCAGGGCACCGGGGAGCTGTTTTTT.

This rearrangement joins TRBV5-1 to TRBJ1-2; possible D gene TRBD1, 5 bases. The CDR3 extends over 13 amino acids. Trimming removed 0 bases at V and 7 bases at J, with 10 bases between. CDR1 and CDR2 (germline): SGHRS, YFSETQ. CDR3 region: CASSLAGDGGYTF. The CDR3, as DNA: TGCGCCAGCAGCTTGGCGGGGGATGGTGGCTACACCTTC.

The chain joins TRBV2 to TRBJ1-5, with 7 bases lining up with TRBD1. The V segment lost 6 bases and the J segment 7 bases; nucleotides outside the gene matches: 12. Germline-derived CDR1 and CDR2 are SNHLY and FYNNEI. This CDR3 has 15 residues. The CDR3 spells CASRQLTGEEQPQHF. The CDR3 bases are TGTGCCAGCAGACAACTCACAGGGGAGGAACAGCCCCAGCATTTT.

Regarding this clone: At one end, the junction sequence differs from germline, possibly due to a read error. V usage is TRBV10-2 and J usage is TRBJ2-1; D not resolved. The CDR3 covers 13 residues. CDR1 and CDR2 (germline): WSHSY, SAAADI. The CDR3 coding sequence is TGCGCCAGCAGTGAGCAAATCTACGATGAGCAGTTCTTC. Translation: CASSEQIYDEQFF.

The rearrangement links TRBV13 to TRBJ2-3; 7 bases map to TRBD2. Germline CDR1 PRHDT, CDR2 FYEKMQ (reference sequence). The CDR3 consists of 15 residues. The junction had 2 bases not matched to a gene; V was cut back by 2 bases and J by 0 bases. The CDR3 spells CASSLRRGSTDTQYF. For the CDR3, the DNA is TGTGCCAGCAGCTTACGGCGGGGGAGCACAGATACGCAGTATTTT.

The rearrangement uses TRBV7-9 and TRBJ2-5, with D unresolved. The V gene's germline CDR1 is SEHNR and CDR2 FQNEAQ (reference sequence). The V and J ends lost 1 base and 6 bases respectively, with 12 bases between them. The CDR3 sequence is 14 residues long. This CDR3 reads CASSLVSYSQTQYF. The CDR3 region has the DNA TGTGCCAGCAGCTTAGTTAGCTATTCGCAGACCCAGTACTTC.

V and J are TRBV7-7 and TRBJ2-5; TRBD2 matches at 13 bases. Germline-derived CDR1 and CDR2 are SSHAT and FNYEAQ (reference sequence). Germline trimming cut 5 bases from V and 2 bases from J; bases unmatched to any gene: 5. This CDR3 region has 16 residues. The CDR3 nucleotides read TGTGCCAGCAGCAAGGGGACTAGCGGGGATCAAGAGACCCAGTACTTC. Amino acid sequence: CASSKGTSGDQETQYF. Together with reference TRBV7-7 and TRBJ2-5, the CDR3 gives the full variable domain: GAGVSQSPRYKVTKRGQDVTLRCDPISSHATLYWYQQALGQGPEFLTYFNYEAQPDKSGLPSDRFSAERPEGSISTLTIQRTEQRDSAMYRCASSKGTSGDQETQYFGPGTRLLVL.

The chain links TRBV30 to TRBJ2-7; maybe TRBD1 (5 bases). The germline gives CDR1 GTSNPN, CDR2 SVGIG (reference sequence). The V gene lost 5 bases and the J gene lost 1 base, with 9 bases spanning the gap. The CDR3 is made up of 12 amino acids. The CDR3, as DNA: TGTGCCTGGGCTACAGGATCCTACGAGCAGTACTTC. Its translation is CAWATGSYEQYF.